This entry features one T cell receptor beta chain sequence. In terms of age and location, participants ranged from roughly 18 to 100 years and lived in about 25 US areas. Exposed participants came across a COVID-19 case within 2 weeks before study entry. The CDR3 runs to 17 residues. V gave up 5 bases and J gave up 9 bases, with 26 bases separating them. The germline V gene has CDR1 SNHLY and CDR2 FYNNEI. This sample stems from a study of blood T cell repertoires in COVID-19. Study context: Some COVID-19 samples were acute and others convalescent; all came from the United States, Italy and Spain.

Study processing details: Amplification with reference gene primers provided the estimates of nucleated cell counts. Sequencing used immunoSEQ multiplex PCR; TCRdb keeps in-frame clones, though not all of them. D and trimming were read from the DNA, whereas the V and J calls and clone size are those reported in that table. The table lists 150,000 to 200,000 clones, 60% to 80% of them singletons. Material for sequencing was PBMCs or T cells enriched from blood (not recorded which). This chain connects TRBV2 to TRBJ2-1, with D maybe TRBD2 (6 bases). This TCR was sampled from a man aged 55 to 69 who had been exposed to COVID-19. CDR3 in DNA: TGTGCCAGCAGTTTGGGGGGAACCGGGACGAGACAAGGTGAGCAGTTCTTC. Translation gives CASSLGGTGTRQGEQFF.